This entry lists 9 T cell receptor beta chains sequenced from one sample in a study of CD8 T cells in ankylosing spondylitis. TCRdb fed the 5' RACE reads into MiXCR, producing one record per CDR3 protein. Of fewer than 200,000 distinct CDR3 sequences listed, about 18% are singletons. Material: blood, either unsorted or a sorted T cell fraction (not recorded which). The receptors were gathered from a male donor between 5 and 35 years old with ankylosing spondylitis or in good health (not recorded which).

The table lists this clonotype with many counts. Written as DNA, the CDR3 is TGCAGTGCCCCCGTCACTAGCGGGAGGTCTACCATGAGGGAGCAGTACTTC. This codes for CSAPVTSGRSTMREQYF. The chain uses TRBV20-1 and TRBJ2-7; TRBD2 aligns across 12 bases. The CDR3 sequence is 17 residues long. The germline gives CDR1 DFQATT, CDR2 SNEGSKA (reference sequence). J lost 7 bases, V lost 6 bases, and 19 bases had no gene match.

This clonotype has ten or more counts. This chain uses TRBV5-1 with TRBJ2-2; 10 nucleotides agree with TRBD2. CDR1 is SGHRS and CDR2 is YFSETQ in the germline V gene. V lost 0 bases to trimming and J lost 6 bases; unmatched junction nucleotides: 11. The CDR3 length is 18 residues. The DNA for the CDR3 is TGCGCCAGCAGCTTGGCCGTTCTAGCGGGAGTAAATCCCGGGGAGCTGTTTTTT. Its translation: CASSLAVLAGVNPGELFF.

This clonotype was detected ten times or more. The gene calls are TRBV10-3 and TRBJ2-3; no reliable D call. Trimming removed 11 bases at V and 1 base at J, with 13 bases between. Germline CDR1 and CDR2: ENHRY and SYGVKD. This CDR3 is built from 13 residues. CDR3 nucleotide sequence: TGTGCCCACTCCTCTGTAGGCACAGATACGCAGTATTTT. It encodes CAHSSVGTDTQYF.

The chain recombines TRBV30 with TRBJ2-7, with a possible D match to TRBD2 (6 bases). V was trimmed by 3 bases and J by 1 base, leaving 13 bases between them. The germline CDR1 and CDR2 sequences are GTSNPN and SVGIG (reference sequence). There are 14 residues in the CDR3. CDR3 sequence (DNA): TGTGCCTGGAGCCAGGGAGGATGGTCCTACGAGCAGTACTTC. Its protein is CAWSQGGWSYEQYF.

This clonotype was found many times. This sequence joins TRBV20-1 and TRBJ2-5; tentative D call: TRBD2 (7 bases). The CDR3 sequence is 15 residues long. V was pared by 2 bases and J by 1 base, with 14 bases between. In germline, CDR1 is DFQATT, CDR2 SNEGSKA (reference sequence). The DNA for the CDR3 is TGCAGTGCTAGACGAGCGGGACAACCCCAAGAGACCCAGTACTTC. It yields the protein CSARRAGQPQETQYF.

The table lists this clonotype with a few counts. This sequence joins TRBV7-9 and TRBJ1-1; TRBD1 matches 10 bases. The CDR3 runs to 14 residues. J lost 3 bases, V lost 5 bases, and 3 bases had no gene match. Germline lookup yields CDR1 SEHNR and CDR2 FQNEAQ (reference sequence). For the CDR3, the DNA is TGTGCCAGCAGCGACAGGGGGCTTGACACTGAAGCTTTCTTT. Translated, it gives CASSDRGLDTEAFF.

In nucleotides, the CDR3 is TGTGCCAGCAGTGGCAGGGCGTACACTGAAGCTTTCTTT. It encodes CASSGRAYTEAFF. The gene calls are TRBV6-5 and TRBJ1-1; a possible D gene is TRBD1 (5 bases). The CDR3 length is 13 residues. Germline CDR1 MNHEY, CDR2 SVGAGI. The germline V and J ends were trimmed by 5 bases and 3 bases, with 10 bases remaining between them.

This clonotype was observed many times. The chain is built from TRBV21-1 and TRBJ1-3. TRBV21-1 is labeled a pseudogene. The CDR3 spans 15 residues. The CDR3 region has the DNA TGTGCCAGCAGCAAAGCGCGGTACTCTGGAAACACCATATATTTT. It codes for CASSKARYSGNTIYF.

This clonotype has only a few counts. V and J are TRBV29-1 and TRBJ2-1, with D tentatively TRBD2 (6 bases). Germline CDR1 SQVTM, CDR2 ANQGSEA. Deletions cut 6 bases from V and 6 bases from J, with 24 bases between. The CDR3 has 16 amino acids. CDR3 in amino acids: CSVNPRLRGAGNEQFF. CDR3 sequence (DNA): TGCAGCGTCAACCCCCGACTAAGGGGAGCGGGCAATGAGCAGTTCTTC.